The rows below give T cell receptor beta chains drawn from one sample of a study of T cell responses to AZD1222 COVID-19 vaccine. This table comes from immunoSEQ multiplex PCR, and its TCRdb copy is limited to in-frame clones, with some not included. Of approximately 190,000 clones in the sample, more than 75% were seen once. This specimen consisted of peripheral blood, obtained on day 0 of AZD1222 vaccination. These receptors were taken from an adult in good health. Each CDR3 is given with its conserved first and last residue. The D gene is left open where the match is weak. Rows give clone size only sometimes, using once, few, many, or a class for an expanded clone.

v_call	d_call	clone_size	j_call	cdr3_nt	cdr3_aa
TRBV5-1	TRBD1	few	TRBJ2-5	TGCGCCAGCAGCAGGGACAGGGGGGGAGAGACCCAGTACTTC	CASSRDRGGETQYF
TRBV2	TRBD2	.	TRBJ2-7	TGTGCCAGCAGTGAACCTAGCGGGAGGTTCTACGAGCAGTACTTC	CASSEPSGRFYEQYF
TRBV7-8	TRBD2	.	TRBJ2-1	TGTGCCAGCAGCTCTAGCGGGAGGTCAGGGTCCTACAATGAGCAGTTCTTC	CASSSSGRSGSYNEQFF
TRBV28	TRBD1	.	TRBJ1-2	TGTGCCAGCAGTTTAGGGACAGACTATGGCTACACCTTC	CASSLGTDYGYTF
TRBV11-3	.	.	TRBJ1-1	TGTGCCAGCAGCTTAGTGCAAGACACTGAAGCTTTCTTT	CASSLVQDTEAFF
TRBV6-5	.	.	TRBJ1-5	TGTGCCAGCAGTTACGGGCAGGGCAATCAGCCCCAGCATTTT	CASSYGQGNQPQHF
TRBV9	TRBD2	.	TRBJ2-1	TGTGCCAGCAGCGGCAGCGGGGTATACAATGAGCAGTTCTTC	CASSGSGVYNEQFF
TRBV5-1	TRBD1	few	TRBJ1-1	TGCGCCAGCAGCTGGACAGGTAATATGGATCACACTGAAGCTTTCTTT	CASSWTGNMDHTEAFF
TRBV4-3	.	.	TRBJ1-2	TGCGCCAGCAGCCAAGCAGTATCAGATTATGGCTACACCTTC	CASSQAVSDYGYTF
TRBV13	.	.	TRBJ1-1	TGTGCCAGCAGCTTAGGCCAGGGGCGGAACACTGAAGCTTTCTTT	CASSLGQGRNTEAFF
TRBV29-1	TRBD2	once	TRBJ2-7	TGCAGCGCTTCGGGAGGTCGAACCTACGAGCAGTACTTC	CSASGGRTYEQYF
TRBV4-2	TRBD1	.	TRBJ1-4	TGTGCCAGCAGCCAGTCAGGGGGGGGGAATGAAAAACTGTTTTTT	CASSQSGGGNEKLFF
TRBV4-3	TRBD1	.	TRBJ1-1	TGCGCCAGCACCTACCAACAGGGGGCTAACACTGAAGCTTTCTTT	CASTYQQGANTEAFF
TRBV19	TRBD1	.	TRBJ1-6	TGTGCCAGTAGTTCTTACAGGGGGCAGGATTCACCCCTCCACTTT	CASSSYRGQDSPLHF
TRBV18	.	.	TRBJ2-6	TGTGCCAGCTCACCAACCAGACAGGAGAGCTCTGGGGCCAACGTCCTGACTTTC	CASSPTRQESSGANVLTF
TRBV12-5	TRBD2	.	TRBJ2-7	TGTGCTAGTGGTTTGGTACTAGCGGGGGACTACGAGCAGTACTTC	CASGLVLAGDYEQYF
TRBV7-3	.	.	TRBJ1-3	TGTGCCAGCAGCTTAGACACTTACTCTGGAAACACCATATATTTT	CASSLDTYSGNTIYF
TRBV6-5	.	.	TRBJ2-5	TGTGCCAGCAGTTACGGGTTACGGGAACAAGAGACCCAGTACTTC	CASSYGLREQETQYF
TRBV19	TRBD1	.	TRBJ2-7	TGTGCCACCCAACCGGGACAGGGCTACGAGCAGTACTTC	CATQPGQGYEQYF
TRBV11-1	TRBD2	.	TRBJ2-5	TGTGCCAGCAGCTTGGCTAGCGGGGGGTCGGGGACCCAGTACTTC	CASSLASGGSGTQYF
TRBV4-1	TRBD1	.	TRBJ1-5	TGCGCCAGCAGCCAAGATCTCCAGACAGGGGGAGCTTATAGCAATCAGCCCCAGCATTTT	CASSQDLQTGGAYSNQPQHF
TRBV5-1	.	.	TRBJ2-7	TGCGCCAGCAGCTTGGATGAGGGACTGCCCTACGAGCAGTACTTC	CASSLDEGLPYEQYF
TRBV5-6	.	.	TRBJ1-1	TGTGCCAGCAGCTCGAAAAAAGGGCCCTTGGGGAACACTGAAGCTTTCTTT	CASSSKKGPLGNTEAFF
TRBV9	.	.	TRBJ1-6	TGTGCCAGCAGCCCCCATGAGGGCGGAACCGCCTCACCCCTCCACTTT	CASSPHEGGTASPLHF
TRBV19	TRBD2	.	TRBJ2-1	TGTGCCAGTAGTATCGTTCTAGCGGCCCGAAGGTCCAATGAGCAGTTCTTC	CASSIVLAARRSNEQFF
TRBV6-5	.	.	TRBJ1-5	TGTGCCAGCAGTTACCCCACTCAGCCCCAGCATTTT	CASSYPTQPQHF
TRBV7-2	TRBD2	once	TRBJ2-6	TGTGCCAGCAGACCTAGCGGGAGGGCCTCTGGGGCCAACGTCCTGACTTTC	CASRPSGRASGANVLTF